One and the same sample provided the 16 T cell receptor beta chains below, sequenced in a study of control samples from healthy donors and cancer patients. Only in-frame clones appear in the TCRdb table, and some are missing; sequencing was by immunoSEQ multiplex PCR. The table includes about 110,000 clones, less than 95% detected once. Sequencing input: blood. The receptors were gathered from a human donor in good health. The donor label of this sample is uncertain.

The V call is TRBV13, the J call TRBJ2-3; 7 bases fit TRBD1. The germline CDR1 and CDR2 sequences are PRHDT and FYEKMQ (reference sequence). The CDR3 spans 15 residues. Trimming cost V 5 bases and J 6 bases; bases outside gene matches: 11. CDR3 region: CASSPGTVVIDTQYF. CDR3 coding DNA: TGTGCCAGCAGCCCCGGGACAGTAGTGATTGATACGCAGTATTTT. The full variable domain, completed using reference TRBV13 and TRBJ2-3, is AAGVIQSPRHLIKEKRETATLKCYPIPRHDTVYWYQQGPGQDPQFLISFYEKMQSDKGSIPDRFSAQQFSDYHSELNMSSLELGDSALYFCASSPGTVVIDTQYFGPGTRLTVL.

The V and J genes are TRBV5-6 and TRBJ2-7; D is ambiguous. Germline V CDR1 and CDR2: SGHDT, YYEEEE. The CDR3 has 14 amino acids. V shed 4 bases and J shed 3 bases, with 14 bases lying between them. The CDR3 loop is CASSPGSSFYEQYF. DNA of the CDR3: TGTGCCAGCAGCCCCGGATCTTCATTCTACGAGCAGTACTTC.

The chain links TRBV11-2 to TRBJ1-6; D is unclear. The germline V gene has CDR1 SGHAT and CDR2 FQNNGV. With 8 bases removed from V and 10 bases from J, the gap between germline ends came to 21 bases. CDR3 length equals 15 residues. CDR3: CASRLGLGGKSPLHF. The CDR3 DNA sequence: TGTGCCAGCCGGCTGGGCCTTGGAGGAAAATCACCCCTCCACTTT.

The chain employs TRBV7-9 and TRBJ1-1; D is uncertain. V lost 1 base and J lost 6, with 6 bases in between. The CDR3 loop spans 12 amino acids. Germline CDR1 SEHNR, CDR2 FQNEAQ (reference sequence). The CDR3 here is CASSLGTSEAFF. The CDR3 DNA follows: TGTGCCAGCAGCTTAGGAACATCTGAAGCTTTCTTT.

This clone has only a few counts. The chain couples TRBV19 to TRBJ2-7; the D gene is possibly TRBD1 (6 bases). The CDR3 extends over 14 amino acids. CDR1 LNHDA and CDR2 SQIVND come from the germline V gene (reference sequence). Trimming took 4 bases from V and 5 from J, leaving 15 bases between them. This CDR3 is CASSTTGGLNEQYF. Here the CDR3 DNA reads TGTGCCAGTAGTACGACAGGCGGCCTGAACGAGCAGTACTTC.

The chain uses TRBV10-1 and TRBJ1-1; D perhaps matches TRBD1 (6 bases). V was clipped by 6 bases and J by 1 base, with 9 bases between them. CDR3 size: 13 residues. Germline V CDR1 and CDR2: WNHNN, SYGVQD (reference sequence). CDR3 sequence: CASSLQGNTEAFF. The DNA of the CDR3 is TGCGCCAGCAGCCTACAGGGGAACACTGAAGCTTTCTTT.

The chain is built from TRBV7-9 and TRBJ2-6; D is unclear. The CDR3 runs 16 residues. Germline CDR1 reads SEHNR; CDR2 reads FQNEAQ (reference sequence). Trimming shortened V by 0 bases and J by 1 base, and 7 bases separated the two germline ends. CDR3 bases: TGTGCCAGCAGCTTAGCTCGGAATTCTGGGGCCAACGTCCTGACTTTC. Protein sequence: CASSLARNSGANVLTF.

The V and J genes are TRBV27 and TRBJ2-2, with 9 bases that match TRBD2. Germline CDR1 is MNHEY and CDR2 is SMNVEV (reference sequence). J lost 4 bases, V lost 5 bases, and 8 bases had no gene match. CDR3 length: 16 residues. CDR3 loop: CASSLGGGAGTGELFF. CDR3 nucleotide sequence: TGTGCCAGCAGTCTGGGCGGGGGGGCGGGCACCGGGGAGCTGTTTTTT.

The chain joins TRBV5-1 to TRBJ2-1; maybe TRBD2 (6 bases). This CDR3 comprises 13 residues. CDR1 is SGHRS, CDR2 YFSETQ, per germline. V dropped 7 bases and J dropped 7 bases, with 15 bases sitting between them. CDR3 coding DNA: TGCGCCAGCGGACGACAAGGAGGGAATGAGCAGTTCTTC. As protein: CASGRQGGNEQFF.

This rearrangement joins TRBV24-1 to TRBJ2-3, with 8 positions matching TRBD1. Trimming at V came to 5 bases and at J to 4 bases, leaving 13 bases not matched to a gene. CDR1 is KGHDR, CDR2 SFDVKD, per germline. The CDR3 spans 17 residues. This CDR3 reads CATSVHGTGGGPDTQYF. The CDR3 nucleotides are TGTGCCACCAGTGTCCATGGGACAGGTGGGGGGCCAGATACGCAGTATTTT.

J is TRBJ1-5 and V is TRBV7-8, with D unresolved. Trimming stripped 2 bases from V and 3 bases from J, with 5 bases between. The CDR3 is 13 residues long. In germline, CDR1 is SGHVS, CDR2 FQNEAQ. The CDR3 region is CASSLYPNQPQHF. The CDR3 DNA sequence: TGTGCCAGCAGCTTATATCCCAATCAGCCCCAGCATTTT.

The rearrangement uses TRBV6-2 or TRBV6-3 and TRBJ2-7, with TRBD2 matching over 11 bases. This CDR3 is built from 15 residues. V was pared by 4 bases and J by 5 bases, with 7 bases of the junction left unmatched. The germline CDR1 and CDR2 sequences are MNHEY and SVGEGT. The CDR3 DNA follows: TGTGCCAGCAGTTCCCAACTAGCGGGGGTCCACGAGCAGTACTTC. It codes for CASSSQLAGVHEQYF.

The CDR3 nucleotides read TGTGCCAGTAGTATACAAGGGACAGGGGTTCTTAGCAATCAGCCCCAGCATTTT. It specifies CASSIQGTGVLSNQPQHF. This chain connects TRBV19 to TRBJ1-5; 10 bases agree with TRBD1. Germline-derived CDR1 and CDR2 are LNHDA and SQIVND (reference sequence). With 2 bases clipped from V and 0 bases from J, the junction kept 7 bases outside the gene matches. The CDR3 covers 18 residues. Full variable domain (remainder filled in from reference TRBV19 and TRBJ1-5): DGGITQSPKYLFRKEGQNVTLSCEQNLNHDAMYWYRQDPGQGLRLIYYSQIVNDFQKGDIAEGYSVSREKKESFPLTVTSAQKNPTAFYLCASSIQGTGVLSNQPQHFGDGTRLSIL.

This rearrangement joins TRBV6-5 to TRBJ2-6; D perhaps matches TRBD2 (6 bases). Germline CDR1 is MNHEY and CDR2 is SVGAGI. This CDR3 region has 14 residues. With 7 bases removed from V and 3 bases from J, the gap between germline ends came to 10 bases. The CDR3 region has the DNA TGTGCCAGCAACTTGGGAGGTGGGGCCAACGTCCTGACTTTC. It specifies CASNLGGGANVLTF.

This clone was observed a few times. The J gene is TRBJ1-2, the V gene TRBV27; D gene ambiguous. The CDR3 is made up of 14 amino acids. V gave up 6 bases and J gave up 1 base, with 12 bases separating them. Germline V gene lookup returns CDR1 MNHEY and CDR2 SMNVEV (reference sequence). The CDR3 is CASRPLSSNYGYTF. CDR3 coding DNA: TGTGCCAGCAGGCCCCTGTCGAGTAACTATGGCTACACCTTC.

This chain connects TRBV7-9 to TRBJ1-4; D unclear. The CDR3 loop spans 18 amino acids. Germline loops: CDR1 SEHNR, CDR2 FQNEAQ (reference sequence). Trimming cost V 1 base and J 4 bases, with 19 bases left between them. Written as DNA, the CDR3 is TGTGCCAGCAGCTTAGTTTCGAGTGCCCGTGGTATTAATGAAAAACTGTTTTTT. Amino acids: CASSLVSSARGINEKLFF.